Sequencing of this TCR beta chain was carried out in a study of T-cell reconstitution after alpha-beta-depleted transplantation in children. At least ten counts were recorded for this clonotype. The antigen remains unidentified. Study observations and caveats: Certain patients had high TCRbeta diversity at day 60, and it came from recipient T cells and thymic progenitors that survived. Where alpha-beta T cells came from about two months after transplant was reportedly several hundred expanded graft clones. The main origin of T-cell counts and diversity one year after transplant was newly produced T cells.

The authors prepared the TCRbeta library with unique molecular identifiers. From the PCR reads, TCRdb called clonotypes with MiXCR, one entry per CDR3 protein. In the table there are 2,500 to 3,500 distinct CDR3 sequences, about an eighth of which are singletons. The sequences come from PBMCs, mostly from graft donor cells, collected 360 days after TCRalphabeta/CD19-depleted stem cell transplant. This receptor was obtained from a patient between 2 and 9 years old who had a stem cell transplant for inherited bone marrow failure, so the T cells may come from the graft donor.

The CDR3, as DNA: TGTGCCAGCTCACCATTCTCCCCTCCGGCCTACGAGCAGTACTTC. Its protein is CASSPFSPPAYEQYF. The V call is TRBV18, the J call TRBJ2-7; D uncertain. The CDR3 is made up of 15 amino acids. V shed 2 bases and J shed 2 bases, with 13 bases lying between them. Germline V gene sequence: CDR1 KGHSH, CDR2 LQKENI.